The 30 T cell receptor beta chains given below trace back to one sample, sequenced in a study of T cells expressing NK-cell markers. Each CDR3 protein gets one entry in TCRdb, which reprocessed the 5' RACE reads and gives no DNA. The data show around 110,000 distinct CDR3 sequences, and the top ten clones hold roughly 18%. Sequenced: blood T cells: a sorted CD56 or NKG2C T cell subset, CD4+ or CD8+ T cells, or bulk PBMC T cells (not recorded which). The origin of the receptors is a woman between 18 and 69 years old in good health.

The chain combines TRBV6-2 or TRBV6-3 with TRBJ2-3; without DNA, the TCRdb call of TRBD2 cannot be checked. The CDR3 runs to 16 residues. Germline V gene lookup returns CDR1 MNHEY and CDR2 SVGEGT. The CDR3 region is CASSYLAGKGADTQYF.

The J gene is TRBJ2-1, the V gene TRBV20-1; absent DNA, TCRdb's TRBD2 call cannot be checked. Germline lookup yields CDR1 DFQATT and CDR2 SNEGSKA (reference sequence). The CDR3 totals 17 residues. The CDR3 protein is CSARGDWASGRDNEQFF.

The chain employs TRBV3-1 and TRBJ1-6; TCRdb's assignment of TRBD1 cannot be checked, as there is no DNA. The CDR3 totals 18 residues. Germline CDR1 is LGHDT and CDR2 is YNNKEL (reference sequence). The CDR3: CASSQGYGQGTYNSPLHF. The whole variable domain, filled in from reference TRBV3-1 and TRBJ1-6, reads DTAVSQTPKYLVTQMGNDKSIKCEQNLGHDTMYWYKQDSKKFLKIMFSYNNKELIINETVPNRFSPKSPDKAHLNLHINSLELGDSAVYFCASSQGYGQGTYNSPLHFGNGTRLTVT.

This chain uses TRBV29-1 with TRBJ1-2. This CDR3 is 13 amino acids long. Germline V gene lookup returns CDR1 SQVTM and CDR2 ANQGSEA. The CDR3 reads CSVEDPGPEGYTF.

The CDR3 here is CASSLMDIQNIQYF. V and J are TRBV12-3 or TRBV12-4 and TRBJ2-4. This CDR3 is 14 amino acids long.

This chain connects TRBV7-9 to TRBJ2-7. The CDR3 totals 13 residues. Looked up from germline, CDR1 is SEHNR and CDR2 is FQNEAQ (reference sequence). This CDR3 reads CASSPATSYEQYF.

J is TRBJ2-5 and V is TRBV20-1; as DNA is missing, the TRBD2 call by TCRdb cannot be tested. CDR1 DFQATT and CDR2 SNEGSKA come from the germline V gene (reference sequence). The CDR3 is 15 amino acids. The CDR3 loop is CSARALAGDQETQYF.

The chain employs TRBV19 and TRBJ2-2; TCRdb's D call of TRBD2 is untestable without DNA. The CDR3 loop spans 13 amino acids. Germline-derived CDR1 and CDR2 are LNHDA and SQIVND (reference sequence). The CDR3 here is CASSPLASGELVF.

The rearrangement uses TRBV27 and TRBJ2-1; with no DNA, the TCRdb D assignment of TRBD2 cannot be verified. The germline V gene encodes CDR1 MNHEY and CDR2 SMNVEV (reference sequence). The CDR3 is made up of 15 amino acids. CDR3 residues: CASSPSGGHYNEQFF.

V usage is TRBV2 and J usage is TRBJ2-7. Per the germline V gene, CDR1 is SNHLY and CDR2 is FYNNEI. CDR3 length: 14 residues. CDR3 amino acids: CASSERRSPYEQYF.

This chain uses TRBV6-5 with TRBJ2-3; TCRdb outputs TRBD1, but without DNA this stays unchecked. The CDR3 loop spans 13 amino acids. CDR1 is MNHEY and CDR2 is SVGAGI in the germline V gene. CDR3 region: CASSWGDTDTQYF.

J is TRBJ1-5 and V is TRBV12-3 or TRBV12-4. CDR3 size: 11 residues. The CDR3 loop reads CASSSYQPQHF.

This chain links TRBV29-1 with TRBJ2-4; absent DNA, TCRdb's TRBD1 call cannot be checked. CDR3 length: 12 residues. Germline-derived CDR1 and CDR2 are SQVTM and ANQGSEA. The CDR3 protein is CSVVGTGNIQYF.

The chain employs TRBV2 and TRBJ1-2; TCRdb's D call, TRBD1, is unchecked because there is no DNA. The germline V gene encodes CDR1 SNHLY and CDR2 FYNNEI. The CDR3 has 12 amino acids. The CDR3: CASGPTGWGYTF.

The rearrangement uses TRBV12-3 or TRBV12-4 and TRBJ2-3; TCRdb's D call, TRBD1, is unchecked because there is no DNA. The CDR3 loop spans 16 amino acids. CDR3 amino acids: CASRLGGARSTDTQYF.

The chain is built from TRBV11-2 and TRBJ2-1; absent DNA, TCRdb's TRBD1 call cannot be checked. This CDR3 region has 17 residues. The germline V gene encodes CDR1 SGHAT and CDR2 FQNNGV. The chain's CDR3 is CASSPWGSGTSYNEQFF.

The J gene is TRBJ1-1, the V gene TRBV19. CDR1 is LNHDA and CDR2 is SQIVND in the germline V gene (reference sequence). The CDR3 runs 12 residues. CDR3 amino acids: CASSILGTEAFF.

CDR3 sequence: CASSNLDTAYEQYF. V is TRBV28 and J is TRBJ2-7. The CDR3 is 14 residues long. CDR1 is MDHEN, CDR2 SYDVKM, per germline.

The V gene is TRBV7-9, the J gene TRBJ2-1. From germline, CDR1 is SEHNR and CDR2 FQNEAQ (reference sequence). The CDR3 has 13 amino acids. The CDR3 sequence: CASSLGLLNEQFF.

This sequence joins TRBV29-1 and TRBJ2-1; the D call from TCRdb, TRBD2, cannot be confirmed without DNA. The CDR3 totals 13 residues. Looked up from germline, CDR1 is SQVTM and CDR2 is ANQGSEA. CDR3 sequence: CSVQGGGYNEQFF.

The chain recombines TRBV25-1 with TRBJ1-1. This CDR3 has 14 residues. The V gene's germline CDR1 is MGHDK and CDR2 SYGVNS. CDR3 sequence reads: CASSDLGVNTEAFF.

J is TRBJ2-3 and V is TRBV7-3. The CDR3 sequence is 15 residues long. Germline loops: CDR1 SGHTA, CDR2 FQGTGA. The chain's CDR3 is CASSLTGTSTDTQYF. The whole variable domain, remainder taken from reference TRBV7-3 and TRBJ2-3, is GAGVSQTPSNKVTEKGKYVELRCDPISGHTALYWYRQSLGQGPEFLIYFQGTGAADDSGLPNDRFFAVRPEGSVSTLKIQRTERGDSAVYLCASSLTGTSTDTQYFGPGTRLTVL.

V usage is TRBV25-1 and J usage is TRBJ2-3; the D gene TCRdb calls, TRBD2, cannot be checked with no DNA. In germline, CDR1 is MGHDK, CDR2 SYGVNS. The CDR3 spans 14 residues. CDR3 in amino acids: CASSESGVTDTQYF.

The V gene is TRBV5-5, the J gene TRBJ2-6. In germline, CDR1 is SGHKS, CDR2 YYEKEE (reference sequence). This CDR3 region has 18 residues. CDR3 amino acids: CASSLGWKERSGANVLTF. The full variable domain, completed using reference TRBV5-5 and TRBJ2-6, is DAGVTQSPTHLIKTRGQQVTLRCSPISGHKSVSWYQQVLGQGPQFIFQYYEKEERGRGNFPDRFSARQFPNYSSELNVNALLLGDSALYLCASSLGWKERSGANVLTFGAGSRLTVL.

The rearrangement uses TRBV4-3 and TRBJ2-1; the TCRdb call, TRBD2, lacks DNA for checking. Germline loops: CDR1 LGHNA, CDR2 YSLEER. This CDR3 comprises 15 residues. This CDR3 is CASSQGDWQGNEQFF.

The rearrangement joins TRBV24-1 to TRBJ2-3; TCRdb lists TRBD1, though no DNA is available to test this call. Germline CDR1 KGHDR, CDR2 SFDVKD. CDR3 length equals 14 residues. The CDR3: CATSGGDNTDTQYF.

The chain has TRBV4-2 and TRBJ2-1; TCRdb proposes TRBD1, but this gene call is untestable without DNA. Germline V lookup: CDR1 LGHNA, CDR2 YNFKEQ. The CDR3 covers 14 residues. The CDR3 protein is CASSQEGTGGEQFF.

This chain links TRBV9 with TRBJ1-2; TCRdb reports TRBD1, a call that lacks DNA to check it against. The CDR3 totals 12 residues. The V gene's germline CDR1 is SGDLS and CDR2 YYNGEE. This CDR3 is CASSVGGGGYTF.

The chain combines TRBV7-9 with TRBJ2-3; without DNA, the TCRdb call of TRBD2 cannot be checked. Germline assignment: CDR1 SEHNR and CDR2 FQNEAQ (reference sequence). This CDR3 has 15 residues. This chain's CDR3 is CASSEALGAEDTQYF.

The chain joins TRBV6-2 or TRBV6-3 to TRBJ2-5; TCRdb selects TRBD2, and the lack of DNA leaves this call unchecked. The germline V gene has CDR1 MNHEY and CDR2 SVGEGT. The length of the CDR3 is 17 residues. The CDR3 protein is CASSQWPFTEYKETQYF.